These 20 T cell receptor beta chains were all obtained from the same sample, sequenced in a study of cytomegalovirus exposure and HLA in healthy donors. It was with 60 Vbeta and 13 Jbeta primers that the PCR ran. TCRdb's copy holds only in-frame clones and misses some; the assay was immunoSEQ multiplex PCR. Of about 160,000 clones in the sample, about 80% were seen once. What was sequenced was PBMCs. These TCRs come from a middle-aged man in good health and CMV-seronegative.

This clone occurred a few times. This chain uses TRBV19 with TRBJ2-5, with unresolved D. CDR3 length: 15 residues. Trimming left V 5 bases short and J 9 bases short, with 22 bases between. Germline values: CDR1 LNHDA, CDR2 SQIVND (reference sequence). For the CDR3, the DNA is TGTGCCAGTAGTCTTAGCATTGGTGCTTATGGGTCCCAGTACTTC. Its translation: CASSLSIGAYGSQYF.

This clone was counted only a few times. The chain links TRBV7-9 to TRBJ2-5; D gene uncertain. This CDR3 has 15 amino acids. Germline CDR1 reads SEHNR; CDR2 reads FQNEAQ (reference sequence). Trimming took 7 bases from V and 4 from J, leaving 19 bases between them. CDR3 region: CASTLSGALIETQYF. In nucleotides, the CDR3 is TGTGCCAGCACCCTCTCGGGTGCCCTCATAGAGACCCAGTACTTC.

The chain combines TRBV19 with TRBJ1-2; perhaps TRBD1 as D (6 bases). The germline V and J ends were trimmed by 5 bases and 7 bases, with 14 bases remaining between them. The CDR3 consists of 13 residues. Germline V gives CDR1 LNHDA, CDR2 SQIVND (reference sequence). CDR3 amino acids: CASSLSGAGGYTF. CDR3 DNA sequence: TGTGCCAGTAGTCTGTCAGGGGCGGGTGGCTACACCTTC.

The rearrangement links TRBV12-5 to TRBJ2-2; 9 positions agree with TRBD1. The CDR3 totals 17 residues. The ends lost 1 base at V and 3 bases at J; junction bases unmatched: 6. Per germline, CDR1 LGHNT and CDR2 FRNRAP. The chain's CDR3 is CASGLAAGQGYTGELFF. CDR3 nucleotide sequence: TGTGCTAGTGGTTTGGCGGCGGGACAGGGCTACACCGGGGAGCTGTTTTTT.

V is TRBV28 and J is TRBJ1-1; D not resolved. This CDR3 has 13 residues. Trimming cost V 2 bases and J 2 bases, with 6 bases left between them. The V gene's germline CDR1 is MDHEN and CDR2 SYDVKM. CDR3 bases: TGTGCCAGCAGTTTAACAAGAAACACTGAAGCTTTCTTT. It yields the protein CASSLTRNTEAFF.

The V and J genes are TRBV4-1 and TRBJ2-1; D is undetermined. Germline CDR1 MGHRA, CDR2 YSYEKL. The CDR3 is made up of 14 amino acids. V dropped 1 base and J dropped 3 bases, with 7 bases sitting between them. Here the CDR3 DNA reads TGCGCCAGCAGCCAAGTGGGCGTCTACAATGAGCAGTTCTTC. Its protein product is CASSQVGVYNEQFF.

The chain employs TRBV19 and TRBJ2-7, with 9 bases aligning to TRBD2. CDR3 length: 14 residues. Per the germline V gene, CDR1 is LNHDA and CDR2 is SQIVND (reference sequence). J was trimmed by 0 bases and V by 8 bases; bases with no gene match: 5. In nucleotides, the CDR3 is TGTGCCAGTTCCGCTAGCGGGATCTCCTACGAGCAGTACTTC. Translation gives CASSASGISYEQYF.

V is TRBV7-9 and J is TRBJ2-1, with 15 positions matching TRBD2. In germline, CDR1 is SEHNR, CDR2 FQNEAQ (reference sequence). V shed 5 bases, J shed 15 bases, and the junction held 5 bases outside the gene matches. The CDR3 consists of 13 residues. As DNA, the CDR3 is TGTGCCAGCAGCCCGGGACTAGCGGGAGGTCCGTTCTTC. Translating gives CASSPGLAGGPFF.

This sequence joins TRBV5-1 and TRBJ2-3; TRBD1 agrees at 9 bases. This CDR3 is built from 16 residues. Unmatched junction bases numbered 10, after V lost 3 bases and J lost 5 bases. CDR1 SGHRS and CDR2 YFSETQ come from the germline V gene. The CDR3 here is CASSSSTGGGGDTQYF. The CDR3 DNA reads TGCGCCAGCAGCTCCTCCACAGGGGGCGGAGGAGATACGCAGTATTTT.

Comment on this clone: A read error may account for a junction end that differs from germline. The rearrangement joins TRBV15 to TRBJ2-2; the D gene is possibly TRBD2 (5 bases). From germline, CDR1 is LNHNV and CDR2 YYDKDF (reference sequence). The CDR3 has 15 amino acids. The CDR3 DNA sequence: TGTGCCACCAGCCGAGATCGGGATTTCACCGGGGAGCTGTTTTTT. It encodes CATSRDRDFTGELFF.

The rearrangement uses TRBV5-8 and TRBJ2-1, with D perhaps TRBD2 (5 bases). Trimming stripped 6 bases from V and 6 bases from J, with 19 bases between. Germline CDR1 is SGHTS and CDR2 is YDEGEE. This CDR3 is built from 15 residues. The CDR3, as DNA: TGTGCCAGCACCTTCCTACTAGGGATCATCAATGAGCAGTTCTTC. Its translation: CASTFLLGIINEQFF.

This chain links TRBV7-6 with TRBJ2-2, with D possibly being TRBD1 (6 bases). CDR1 is SGHVS and CDR2 is FNYEAQ in the germline V gene. CDR3 length: 16 amino acids. V dropped 5 bases and J dropped 4 bases, with 17 bases sitting between them. CDR3 amino acids: CASSAGDGQVTGELFF. The CDR3 nucleotides read TGTGCCAGCAGCGCAGGGGACGGACAAGTCACCGGGGAGCTGTTTTTT.

The rearrangement links TRBV18 to TRBJ2-5; tentative D call: TRBD1 (5 bases). V was trimmed by 3 bases and J by 5 bases, leaving 13 bases between them. CDR1 is KGHSH and CDR2 is LQKENI in the germline V gene. The CDR3 runs 14 residues. CDR3 amino acids: CASSPDASGETQYF. The CDR3 DNA reads as TGTGCCAGCTCACCCGACGCATCAGGGGAGACCCAGTACTTC.

This chain connects TRBV4-2 to TRBJ2-3; D is uncertain. The CDR3 extends over 17 amino acids. Germline V gene lookup returns CDR1 LGHNA and CDR2 YNFKEQ. Trimming took 1 base from V and 4 from J, leaving 18 bases between them. The CDR3: CASSQGSVSSWSDTQYF. In DNA, the CDR3 is TGTGCCAGCAGCCAAGGGTCCGTTAGCAGCTGGTCAGATACGCAGTATTTT.

J is TRBJ2-7 and V is TRBV29-1; TRBD2 might be the D (6 bases). The CDR3 is 11 amino acids. V was shortened by 0 bases and J by 12 bases, with 12 bases between the two germline ends. CDR1 is SQVTM, CDR2 ANQGSEA, per germline. DNA for the CDR3: TGCAGCGTTGAAGATCGGGGGATCCCGTACGTC. Translated, it gives CSVEDRGIPYV.

This clone was recorded a few times. The rearrangement links TRBV10-3 to TRBJ2-1; TRBD1 matches 9 bases. The germline V gene encodes CDR1 ENHRY and CDR2 SYGVKD. V lost 3 bases to trimming and J lost 5 bases; unmatched junction nucleotides: 5. The CDR3 covers 15 residues. The CDR3 protein is CAISDRGDRDNEQFF. DNA of the CDR3: TGTGCCATCAGTGACCGGGGGGACAGGGACAATGAGCAGTTCTTC.

The chain joins TRBV28 to TRBJ2-7; 8 bases are a match to TRBD2. The trim removed 5 bases at V and 1 base at J, leaving 19 bases unmatched. The CDR3 has 19 amino acids. Germline lookup yields CDR1 MDHEN and CDR2 SYDVKM. The CDR3 loop reads CASSHRLAWSPAPSYEQYF. The DNA of the CDR3 is TGTGCCAGCAGTCATCGACTAGCGTGGTCCCCCGCCCCTTCCTACGAGCAGTACTTC.

The chain joins TRBV7-9 to TRBJ2-5; D call uncertain. The J call may be in error: the DNA end matches TRBJ2-7 better. This CDR3 spans 13 amino acids. Germline V gene data show CDR1 as SEHNR and CDR2 as FQNEAQ (reference sequence). As DNA, the CDR3 is TGTGCCAGCAGCCCCCGGTCGAGCTACGAGCAGTACTTC. Its protein is CASSPRSSYEQYF.

V gene TRBV5-4 combines with J gene TRBJ1-6, with 7 bases aligning to TRBD1. CDR1 SGHNT and CDR2 YYREEE come from the germline V gene (reference sequence). CDR3 length: 17 amino acids. V was pared by 2 bases and J by 1 base, with 6 bases of the junction left unmatched. The CDR3 DNA follows: TGTGCCAGCAGCTTCTTCCAGGGGGGTTCCTATAATTCACCCCTCCACTTT. Its translation: CASSFFQGGSYNSPLHF. The whole variable domain, filled in from reference TRBV5-4 and TRBJ1-6, reads ETGVTQSPTHLIKTRGQQVTLRCSSQSGHNTVSWYQQALGQGPQFIFQYYREEENGRGNFPPRFSGLQFPNYSSELNVNALELDDSALYLCASSFFQGGSYNSPLHFGNGTRLTVT.

The chain employs TRBV5-1 and TRBJ2-1; D is perhaps TRBD2 (5 bases). Trimming took 0 bases from V and 1 from J, leaving 17 bases between them. CDR1 SGHRS and CDR2 YFSETQ come from the germline V gene. The CDR3 sequence is 18 residues long. This CDR3 is CASSLEARGTDSYNEQFF. The CDR3 DNA reads as TGCGCCAGCAGCTTGGAGGCCCGGGGTACTGATTCCTACAATGAGCAGTTCTTC. Full variable domain (missing parts from reference TRBV5-1 and TRBJ2-1): KAGVTQTPRYLIKTRGQQVTLSCSPISGHRSVSWYQQTPGQGLQFLFEYFSETQRNKGNFPGRFSGRQFSNSRSEMNVSTLELGDSALYLCASSLEARGTDSYNEQFFGPGTRLTVL.